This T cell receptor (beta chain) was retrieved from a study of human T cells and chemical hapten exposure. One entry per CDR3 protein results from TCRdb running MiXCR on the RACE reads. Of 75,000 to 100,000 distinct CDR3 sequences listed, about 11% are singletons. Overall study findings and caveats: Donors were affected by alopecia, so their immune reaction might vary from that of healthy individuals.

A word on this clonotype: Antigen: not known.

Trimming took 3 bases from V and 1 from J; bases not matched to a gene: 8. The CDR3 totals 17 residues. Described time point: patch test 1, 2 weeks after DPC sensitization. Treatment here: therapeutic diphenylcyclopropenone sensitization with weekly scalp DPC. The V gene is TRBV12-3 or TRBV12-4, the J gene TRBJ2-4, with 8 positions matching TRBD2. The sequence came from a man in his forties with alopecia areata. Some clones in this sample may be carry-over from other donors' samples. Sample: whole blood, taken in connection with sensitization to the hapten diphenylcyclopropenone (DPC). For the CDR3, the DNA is TGTGCCAGCAGTTTTTTTCGGGGGGGCTTGGCCAAAAACATTCAGTACTTC. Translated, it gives CASSFFRGGLAKNIQYF.